The 28 T cell receptor beta chains below come from one sample, sequenced in a study of shared clonotypes between healthy human individuals. It was CD45RO-negative cells, positively selected for CCR7, that made up naive CD8 cells, with terminally differentiated effector memory CD45RA+ cells excluded. The protocol was immunoSEQ multiplex PCR, while the TCRdb copy is restricted to in-frame clones and leaves out a portion. The table shows about 820,000 clones, with over 90% occurring only once. Sequenced input: naive CD8+ T cells sorted from blood. All receptors derive from a man aged 25 to 40 in good health.

This chain uses TRBV18 with TRBJ2-5; D uncertain. The CDR3 contains 14 residues. Germline assignment: CDR1 KGHSH and CDR2 LQKENI. The V end was cut by 3 bases, the J end by 1 base, with 9 bases between. The CDR3 coding sequence is TGTGCCAGCTCACCCTACACCACCCAAGAGACCCAGTACTTC. As protein: CASSPYTTQETQYF.

This clone came up a few times. This rearrangement joins TRBV7-9 to TRBJ2-5; possible D gene TRBD1, 6 bases. There are 15 residues in the CDR3. V lost 6 bases and J 3 bases, leaving 17 bases between the germline ends. Germline V gene data show CDR1 as SEHNR and CDR2 as FQNEAQ (reference sequence). The CDR3 sequence is CASREQGRREETQYF. CDR3 coding DNA: TGTGCCAGCAGGGAGCAGGGGCGACGGGAAGAGACCCAGTACTTC.

This chain links TRBV6-6 with TRBJ2-7; the D is unclear. CDR1 is MNHNY and CDR2 is SVGAGI in the germline V gene (reference sequence). The V gene lost 6 bases and the J gene lost 4 bases, with 13 bases spanning the gap. The length of the CDR3 is 13 residues. CDR3 residues: CASSSQLSYEQYF. CDR3 coding DNA: TGTGCCAGCAGCTCGCAGTTGTCGTACGAGCAGTACTTC.

The chain employs TRBV10-3 and TRBJ2-6; TRBD1 aligns across 7 bases. In germline, CDR1 is ENHRY, CDR2 SYGVKD. V was clipped by 8 bases and J by 2 bases; unmatched bases: 15. This CDR3 has 18 amino acids. CDR3 residues: CAIGGDGTVYAGANVLTF. The CDR3 bases are TGTGCCATCGGGGGAGACGGGACAGTTTATGCTGGGGCCAACGTCCTGACTTTC.

The rearrangement joins TRBV7-9 to TRBJ2-1; 8 bases agree with TRBD2. With 5 bases clipped from V and 5 bases from J, the junction kept 5 bases outside the gene matches. The CDR3 totals 14 residues. Germline V gene sequence: CDR1 SEHNR, CDR2 FQNEAQ (reference sequence). CDR3 region: CASSAPGLDNEQFF. CDR3 bases: TGTGCCAGCAGCGCTCCGGGACTAGACAATGAGCAGTTCTTC.

V is TRBV29-1 and J is TRBJ2-2, with D possibly TRBD1 on 5 matching bases. CDR3 length: 12 amino acids. Germline V lookup: CDR1 SQVTM, CDR2 ANQGSEA. Trimming cost V 8 bases and J 1 base, with 8 bases left between them. For the CDR3, the DNA is TGCAGCACGACAGTGAACACCGGGGAGCTGTTTTTT. Amino acids: CSTTVNTGELFF.

V is TRBV5-1 and J is TRBJ2-7; D possibly corresponds to TRBD2 (5 bases). Germline CDR1 SGHRS, CDR2 YFSETQ. The CDR3 covers 15 residues. Trimming removed 1 base at V and 2 bases at J, with 13 bases between. CDR3 sequence reads: CASSLIPDFTYEQYF. The CDR3, as DNA: TGCGCCAGCAGCTTGATACCGGACTTTACCTACGAGCAGTACTTC.

This rearrangement joins TRBV14 to TRBJ2-5; D is perhaps TRBD1 (6 bases). Trimming took off 1 base at V and 8 bases at J, with 14 bases between the two ends. In germline, CDR1 is SGHDN, CDR2 FVKESK. CDR3 length equals 14 residues. The CDR3 is CASSQVSTGQTQYF. The CDR3 region has the DNA TGTGCCAGCAGCCAAGTGTCCACGGGACAAACCCAGTACTTC.

The chain uses TRBV28 and TRBJ2-1; tentative D call: TRBD2 (6 bases). The germline CDR1 and CDR2 sequences are MDHEN and SYDVKM. With 3 bases removed from V and 7 bases from J, the gap between germline ends came to 13 bases. CDR3 length equals 14 residues. CDR3 bases: TGTGCCAGCAGTTTCACTAGCTCTTGGAATGAGCAGTTCTTC. Translation: CASSFTSSWNEQFF. The full variable domain, with the rest looked up from reference TRBV28 and TRBJ2-1, is DVKVTQSSRYLVKRTGEKVFLECVQDMDHENMFWYRQDPGLGLRLIYFSYDVKMKEKGDIPEGYSVSREKKERFSLILESASTNQTSMYLCASSFTSSWNEQFFGPGTRLTVL.

The J gene is TRBJ1-1, the V gene TRBV6-5; no firm D call. The V end lost 2 bases, the J end lost 7 bases, and 17 bases lay between the germline ends. The CDR3 consists of 15 residues. Germline V gene sequence: CDR1 MNHEY, CDR2 SVGAGI. This chain's CDR3 is CASSYDIASILEAFF. CDR3 sequence (DNA): TGTGCCAGCAGTTACGACATAGCCTCGATACTTGAAGCTTTCTTT.

The CDR3, as DNA: TGTGCCAGCAGCTTTGGGGAGGGGCCTCAGCCCCAGCATTTT. It is translated as CASSFGEGPQPQHF. The chain is built from TRBV7-9 and TRBJ1-5; a possible D gene is TRBD1 (5 bases). The CDR3 is 14 amino acids. Germline V gene data show CDR1 as SEHNR and CDR2 as FQNEAQ (reference sequence). V lost 3 bases, J lost 6 bases, and 12 bases lay in between.

The V call is TRBV5-1, the J call TRBJ1-1; 10 bases are shared with TRBD1. After removal of 6 bases from V and 4 bases from J, the junction contained 9 bases not matched to a gene. The CDR3 is 15 amino acids. Germline values: CDR1 SGHRS, CDR2 YFSETQ. CDR3 residues: CASTDLGTGATEAFF. The CDR3 nucleotides are TGCGCCAGCACCGACCTAGGGACAGGGGCCACTGAAGCTTTCTTT.

The V and J genes are TRBV27 and TRBJ2-5; 11 nucleotides line up with TRBD2. The CDR3 length is 16 residues. With 2 bases clipped from V and 5 bases from J, the junction kept 7 bases outside the gene matches. Germline CDR1 is MNHEY and CDR2 is SMNVEV (reference sequence). CDR3 loop: CASSLKLAGVVETQYF. The CDR3 DNA follows: TGTGCCAGCAGTTTAAAACTAGCGGGAGTTGTGGAGACCCAGTACTTC.

The chain employs TRBV6-1 and TRBJ2-3, with 9 bases identical to TRBD1. The V segment lost 1 base and the J segment 1 base; nucleotides outside the gene matches: 9. Germline CDR1 reads MNHNS; CDR2 reads SASEGT. This CDR3 has 18 residues. The CDR3 reads CASSEVEGTGTRTDTQYF. CDR3 DNA: TGTGCCAGCAGTGAAGTGGAAGGGACAGGGACCCGCACAGATACGCAGTATTTT.

This rearrangement joins TRBV7-3 to TRBJ1-3, with TRBD1 matching over 10 bases. The length of the CDR3 is 15 residues. The germline V gene has CDR1 SGHTA and CDR2 FQGTGA. J was trimmed by 2 bases and V by 5 bases; bases with no gene match: 3. CDR3 in DNA: TGTGCCAGCAGCCCCGGGACAGGGGCTGGAAACACCATATATTTT. Residues: CASSPGTGAGNTIYF. Full variable domain (outside the CDR3, taken from reference TRBV7-3 and TRBJ1-3): GAGVSQTPSNKVTEKGKYVELRCDPISGHTALYWYRQSLGQGPEFLIYFQGTGAADDSGLPNDRFFAVRPEGSVSTLKIQRTERGDSAVYLCASSPGTGAGNTIYFGEGSWLTVV.

The count of this clone is one. V is TRBV27 and J is TRBJ2-4; D uncertain. The germline V gene has CDR1 MNHEY and CDR2 SMNVEV (reference sequence). Trimming took off 6 bases at V and 4 bases at J, with 19 bases between the two ends. The CDR3 consists of 16 residues. The CDR3 DNA follows: TGTGCCAGCAGCCCAGCACTACAACTTCGGAAAAACATTCAGTACTTC. Translated, it gives CASSPALQLRKNIQYF.

J is TRBJ2-5 and V is TRBV27, with 7 bases identical to TRBD2. The J segment lost 1 base and the V segment lost 2 bases, leaving 7 bases of the junction unmatched. Germline V gene lookup returns CDR1 MNHEY and CDR2 SMNVEV (reference sequence). CDR3 size: 16 residues. In DNA form, the CDR3 reads TGTGCCAGCAGTTTAGTGGGGGGGAGATCCCAAGAGACCCAGTACTTC. This sequence encodes CASSLVGGRSQETQYF.

This clone was observed a few times. The chain uses TRBV7-6 and TRBJ2-1; 13 nucleotides line up with TRBD2. Germline assignment: CDR1 SGHVS and CDR2 FNYEAQ. V lost 4 bases and J lost 5; bases outside the gene matches: 5. The CDR3 runs 16 residues. The CDR3 is CASSSGLAGLDNEQFF. For the CDR3, the DNA is TGTGCCAGCAGCTCGGGACTAGCGGGACTCGACAATGAGCAGTTCTTC. The variable domain in full, with the rest retrieved from reference TRBV7-6 and TRBJ2-1, is GAGVSQSPRYKVTKRGQDVALRCDPISGHVSLYWYRQALGQGPEFLTYFNYEAQQDKSGLPNDRFSAERPEGSISTLTIQRTEQRDSAMYRCASSSGLAGLDNEQFFGPGTRLTVL.

V and J are TRBV7-9 and TRBJ2-2, with D tentatively TRBD1 (6 bases). This CDR3 spans 18 amino acids. Trimming pared 5 bases from V and 1 base from J, leaving 20 bases between. Germline V lookup: CDR1 SEHNR, CDR2 FQNEAQ (reference sequence). The CDR3 DNA reads as TGTGCCAGCAGCGCAAGGGGTGGACAGCCTAAGAACACCGGGGAGCTGTTTTTT. Amino acid sequence: CASSARGGQPKNTGELFF.

V and J are TRBV7-6 and TRBJ2-7; tentatively, D is TRBD2 (5 bases). Trimming removed 1 base at V and 1 base at J, with 11 bases between. CDR1 SGHVS and CDR2 FNYEAQ come from the germline V gene. The CDR3 totals 15 residues. The CDR3 nucleotides are TGTGCCAGCAGCTTAGGGGCGGGTCGTTCCTACGAGCAGTACTTC. It specifies CASSLGAGRSYEQYF.

This clone was detected once. The chain employs TRBV28 and TRBJ1-1; D not certain. The CDR3 spans 13 residues. The V end was cut by 6 bases, the J end by 6 bases, with 14 bases between. CDR1 and CDR2 (germline): MDHEN, SYDVKM. CDR3 in amino acids: CASSFLGPAEAFF. DNA of the CDR3: TGTGCCAGCAGCTTCCTAGGTCCGGCTGAAGCTTTCTTT.

The gene calls are TRBV2 and TRBJ2-7, with TRBD1 matching 9 bases. CDR3 size: 12 residues. V lost 10 bases and J lost 2; bases outside the gene matches: 3. The V gene's germline CDR1 is SNHLY and CDR2 FYNNEI. The CDR3 here is CATRTGAYEQYF. CDR3 DNA sequence: TGTGCCACCAGGACAGGGGCCTACGAGCAGTACTTC.

The CDR3: CSVDRGGEKLFF. The DNA of the CDR3 is TGCAGCGTTGACAGGGGAGGCGAAAAACTGTTTTTT. The chain recombines TRBV29-1 with TRBJ1-4; tentative D call: TRBD1 (6 bases). Between the trimmed V and J ends, which lost 3 bases and 8 bases, there was a span of 10 bases. Germline assignment: CDR1 SQVTM and CDR2 ANQGSEA. The CDR3 covers 12 residues.

CDR3 DNA: TGTGCCAGCAACCGGAACACCGGGGAGCTGTTTTTT. It yields the protein CASNRNTGELFF. This chain joins TRBV2 and TRBJ2-2, with D unclear. The CDR3 loop spans 12 amino acids. V lost 7 bases, J lost 1 base, and 4 bases lay in between. Germline V gene data show CDR1 as SNHLY and CDR2 as FYNNEI.

This chain joins TRBV5-1 and TRBJ2-7, with 14 nucleotides matching TRBD2. Germline V gives CDR1 SGHRS, CDR2 YFSETQ. The CDR3 is 17 amino acids. With V trimmed by 4 bases and J by 5 bases, 11 bases remained unmatched. The CDR3 sequence is CASSPGTSGSSEDEQYF. The CDR3 DNA sequence: TGCGCCAGCAGCCCCGGGACTAGCGGGAGTTCGGAGGACGAGCAGTACTTC.

The chain combines TRBV27 with TRBJ2-3; D assignment may be TRBD1 or TRBD2 (5 bases each). The length of the CDR3 is 13 residues. The ends were cut back, 3 bases at V and 4 bases at J, with 8 bases in the middle. Germline CDR1 is MNHEY and CDR2 is SMNVEV (reference sequence). CDR3 in amino acids: CASSLGTADTQYF. The CDR3 DNA follows: TGTGCCAGCAGTTTGGGGACGGCAGATACGCAGTATTTT.

The chain is built from TRBV7-2 and TRBJ2-1; D unresolved. The germline gives CDR1 SGHTA, CDR2 FQGNSA. CDR3 length equals 13 residues. V shed 2 bases and J shed 2 bases, with 4 bases lying between them. The CDR3 loop is CASSLQPYNEQFF. The DNA of the CDR3 is TGTGCCAGCAGCTTACAGCCCTACAATGAGCAGTTCTTC.

The chain employs TRBV4-2 and TRBJ2-1, with 14 positions matching TRBD2. Germline V gives CDR1 LGHNA, CDR2 YNFKEQ. This CDR3 contains 18 residues. J was trimmed by 9 bases and V by 4 bases; bases with no gene match: 14. For the CDR3, the DNA is TGTGCCAGCAGCCTGCCCCCCGGACTAGCGGGAGGAGCGACTGAGCAGTTCTTC. Its protein product is CASSLPPGLAGGATEQFF.